These T cell receptor beta chains were read from a single sample in a study of early T cells in non-severe SARS-CoV-2 infection. TCRdb re-called the 5' RACE reads through MiXCR, storing one row per CDR3 protein. The sample gives over 50,000 distinct CDR3 sequences, around 8% of which show up once; approximately 4.4% is in the top ten. Sample: whole blood. Receptor source: an adult who was a healthcare worker with PCR-confirmed SARS-CoV-2 infection or an uninfected control (not recorded which). CDR3s include the opening cysteine and the closing phenylalanine or tryptophan. A D gene is named only where the DNA matches it firmly.

TRBV20-1	11	TRBJ1-2	-	CSANPQVGYTF
TRBV7-6	13	TRBJ1-1	-	CASKRDSNTEAFF
TRBV6-1	14	TRBJ2-6	-	CASKGDSGANVLTF
TRBV11-2	15	TRBJ2-1	-	CASRHTGTYYNEQFF
TRBV12-3/TRBV12-4	14	TRBJ1-3	-	CASSSKRGGNTIYF
TRBV6-6	11	TRBJ2-1	-	CASTSYVEQFF
TRBV20-1	15	TRBJ2-3	TRBD2	CSARVSGTSTDTQYF
TRBV6-5	16	TRBJ2-6	-	CASTSNGAAGANVLTF
TRBV7-2	15	TRBJ2-1	TRBD2	CASRLAAGGYNEQFF
TRBV12-3/TRBV12-4	14	TRBJ2-3	TRBD2	CASSPGTSAYTQYF
TRBV4-2	11	TRBJ2-1	-	CASSQEDEQFF
TRBV2	18	TRBJ2-5	TRBD2	CASPRQGPGLAGQETQYF
TRBV11-3	13	TRBJ2-3	-	CASKASGTDTQYF
TRBV11-2	13	TRBJ2-7	-	CASCRALTYEQYF
TRBV15	14	TRBJ2-5	-	CATHGGGNQETQYF
TRBV19	13	TRBJ2-7	-	CASSRGNSYEQYF
TRBV24-1	13	TRBJ1-1	-	CATRGRDDTEAFF
TRBV7-9	14	TRBJ2-5	TRBD1	CASSSRQGQETQYF